Listed below are T cell receptor beta chains from one sample, sequenced in a study of chemoradiotherapy in HPV16-positive cancers. This table comes from immunoSEQ multiplex PCR, and its TCRdb copy is limited to in-frame clones, with some not included. The sample yields about 8,000 clones, roughly two thirds seen once. This specimen was collected from a patient who underwent chemoradiotherapy. The receptor source for this set is a human donor with HPV-associated anogenital cancer. CDR3s include the opening cysteine and the closing phenylalanine or tryptophan. The D gene is left open where the match is weak. Expanded clones are given a class, and other clones once, few, many or no size at all.

v_call	clone_size	cdr3_length	d_call	j_call	cdr3_aa	cdr3_nt
TRBV4-1	-	15	-	TRBJ1-2	CASSQGRGSYYGYTF	TGCGCCAGCAGCCAAGGGCGGGGATCTTACTATGGCTACACCTTC
TRBV7-2	-	13	-	TRBJ1-1	CASSSLRHVGAFF	TGTGCCAGCAGCTCGCTCCGACACGTCGGAGCTTTCTTT
TRBV5-4	-	17	TRBD2	TRBJ2-3	CASRNLAGGRETDTQYF	TGTGCCAGCAGGAACTTAGCGGGCGGGAGAGAGACAGATACGCAGTATTTT
TRBV19	-	18	TRBD1	TRBJ1-2	CASSRGPLRDSKIGCYTF	TGTGCCAGTAGTAGGGGACCCTTGAGGGACAGTAAAATTGGATGCTACACCTTC
TRBV2	-	15	-	TRBJ1-2	CASSESGFTNYGYTF	TGTGCCAGCAGTGAATCGGGTTTTACTAACTATGGCTACACCTTC
TRBV30	-	20	-	TRBJ1-2	CAWSVEVTMTERGTNYGYTF	TGTGCCTGGAGTGTTGAAGTCACCATGACTGAAAGGGGAACTAACTATGGCTACACCTTC
TRBV19	-	13	-	TRBJ1-1	CASSMKRSTEAFF	TGTGCCAGTAGTATGAAACGGTCCACTGAAGCTTTCTTT
TRBV7-2	-	18	TRBD2	TRBJ2-5	CASSLPRGSGGSQETQYF	TGTGCCAGCAGCTTGCCGCGGGGTAGCGGGGGTTCCCAAGAGACCCAGTACTTC
TRBV28	-	16	TRBD1	TRBJ2-6	CASKFTPPGGQGVLTF	TGTGCCAGCAAGTTCACACCTCCAGGGGGCCAAGGCGTCCTGACTTTC
TRBV6-1	-	15	TRBD1	TRBJ2-6	CASTTGGSGANVLTF	TGTGCCAGCACGACAGGGGGCTCTGGGGCCAACGTCCTGACTTTC
TRBV27	few	13	-	TRBJ1-2	CASSLSGVYGYTF	TGTGCCAGCAGTTTAAGCGGGGTCTATGGCTACACCTTC
TRBV5-4	few	15	-	TRBJ2-3	CASSLRASSTDTQYF	TGTGCCAGCAGCTTACGCGCGTCTAGCACAGATACGCAGTATTTT